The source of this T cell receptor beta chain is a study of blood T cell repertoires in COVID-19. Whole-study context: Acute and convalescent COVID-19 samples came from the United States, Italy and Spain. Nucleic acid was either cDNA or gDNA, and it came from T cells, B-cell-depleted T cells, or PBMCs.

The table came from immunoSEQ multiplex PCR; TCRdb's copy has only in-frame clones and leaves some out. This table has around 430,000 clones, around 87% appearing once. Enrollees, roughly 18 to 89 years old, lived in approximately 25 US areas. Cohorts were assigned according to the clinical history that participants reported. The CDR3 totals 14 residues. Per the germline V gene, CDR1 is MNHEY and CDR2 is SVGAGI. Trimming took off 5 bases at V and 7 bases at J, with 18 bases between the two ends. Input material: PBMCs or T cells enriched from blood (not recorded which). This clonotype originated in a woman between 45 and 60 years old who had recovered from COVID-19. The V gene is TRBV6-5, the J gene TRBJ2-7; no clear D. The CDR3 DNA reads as TGTGCCAGCAGTACCACGGGTGATTCTTCTGAGCAGTACTTC. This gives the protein CASSTTGDSSEQYF.